Below, 6 T cell receptor beta chains from the same sample are listed, as sequenced in a study of CD8+CD57+ T cells in acquired aplastic anemia. CDR3 and TCR beta VDJ profiling relied on genomic DNA as the template. TCRdb redid the calling of the reads with MiXCR, one entry per CDR3 protein. Here the sample spans 100,000 to 150,000 distinct CDR3 sequences, over 30% being singletons. Sequenced patients had shown CD8+CD57+ cell expansion by flow cytometry. Sequencing input: sorted CD4+, CD8+, or CD8+CD57+ T cells (not recorded which) from PBMCs. All receptors come from a human donor with aplastic anemia.

V gene TRBV28 combines with J gene TRBJ1-5, with 7 positions matching TRBD1. V gave up 4 bases and J gave up 5 bases; unmatched junction bases: 5. CDR3 length: 14 residues. Germline CDR1 is MDHEN and CDR2 is SYDVKM. The CDR3 loop is CASSSPGGDQPQHF. The DNA of the CDR3 is TGTGCCAGCAGTTCTCCAGGGGGGGATCAGCCCCAGCATTTT. The full variable domain, completed using reference TRBV28 and TRBJ1-5, is DVKVTQSSRYLVKRTGEKVFLECVQDMDHENMFWYRQDPGLGLRLIYFSYDVKMKEKGDIPEGYSVSREKKERFSLILESASTNQTSMYLCASSSPGGDQPQHFGDGTRLSIL.

This clonotype was detected once. The chain has TRBV10-3 and TRBJ2-3; unclear D gene. The germline CDR1 and CDR2 sequences are ENHRY and SYGVKD. V was cut by 2 bases and J by 1 base, with 16 bases left in between. The CDR3 runs to 17 residues. The CDR3 DNA reads TGTGCCATCAGTGAGACCCTCTTGACCGCCCGCACAGATACGCAGTATTTT. Protein sequence: CAISETLLTARTDTQYF.

The chain joins TRBV19 to TRBJ1-6; 9 positions agree with TRBD1. Germline CDR1 is LNHDA and CDR2 is SQIVND (reference sequence). Trimming at V came to 6 bases and at J to 11 bases, leaving 2 bases not matched to a gene. CDR3 length: 12 amino acids. The CDR3 bases are TGTGCCAGTAGGACAGGGGGTCCACCCCTCCACTTT. Protein product: CASRTGGPPLHF.

The chain is built from TRBV5-6 and TRBJ2-7; TRBD1 is a possible D gene (5 bases). The CDR3 sequence is 13 residues long. CDR1 and CDR2 from the germline V gene are SGHDT and YYEEEE. V was trimmed by 4 bases and J by 3 bases, leaving 11 bases between them. CDR3 loop: CASSTDRFYEQYF. CDR3 DNA: TGTGCCAGCAGCACAGACAGATTCTACGAGCAGTACTTC.

Comment on this clonotype: This may arise from a read error, as a much more abundant clone is one base away. The rearrangement joins TRBV10-3 to TRBJ1-2; no reliable D call. The germline gives CDR1 ENHRY, CDR2 SYGVKD. This CDR3 comprises 14 residues. The CDR3 sequence: CASSESAVGYGYTF. The CDR3 DNA sequence: TGTGCCAGCAGTGAATCGGCCGTCGGCTATGGCTACACCTTC.

This chain uses TRBV25-1 with TRBJ1-5; 7 nucleotides agree with TRBD1. This CDR3 spans 14 amino acids. Trimming at V came to 3 bases and at J to 6 bases, leaving 5 bases not matched to a gene. CDR1 and CDR2 (germline): MGHDK, SYGVNS. Here the CDR3 reads CASSDGRGVQPQHF. CDR3 sequence (DNA): TGTGCCAGCAGTGATGGCAGGGGGGTTCAGCCCCAGCATTTT.